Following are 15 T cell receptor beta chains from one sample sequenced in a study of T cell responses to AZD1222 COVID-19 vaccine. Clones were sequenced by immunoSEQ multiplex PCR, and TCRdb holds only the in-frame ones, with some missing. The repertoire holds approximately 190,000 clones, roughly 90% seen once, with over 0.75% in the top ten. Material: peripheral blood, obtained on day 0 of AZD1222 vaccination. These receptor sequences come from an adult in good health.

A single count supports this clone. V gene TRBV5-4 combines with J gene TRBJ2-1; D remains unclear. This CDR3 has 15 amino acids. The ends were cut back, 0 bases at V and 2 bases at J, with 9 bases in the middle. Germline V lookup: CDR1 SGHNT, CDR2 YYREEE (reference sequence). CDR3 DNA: TGTGCCAGCAGCTTGGCTCCAGACCCCTACAATGAGCAGTTCTTC. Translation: CASSLAPDPYNEQFF.

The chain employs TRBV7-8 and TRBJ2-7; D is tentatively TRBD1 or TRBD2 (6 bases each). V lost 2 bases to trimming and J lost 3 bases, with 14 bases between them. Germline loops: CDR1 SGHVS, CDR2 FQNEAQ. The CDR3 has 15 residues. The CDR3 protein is CASSLLLGGLYEQYF. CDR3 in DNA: TGTGCCAGCAGCTTATTGTTAGGGGGGCTCTACGAGCAGTACTTC.

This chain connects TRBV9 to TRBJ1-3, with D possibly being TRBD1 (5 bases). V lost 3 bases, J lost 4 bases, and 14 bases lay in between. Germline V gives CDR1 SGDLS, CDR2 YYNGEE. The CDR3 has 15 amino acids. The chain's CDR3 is CASSGDSWLGNTIYF. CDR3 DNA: TGTGCCAGCAGCGGAGACAGCTGGCTCGGAAACACCATATATTTT.

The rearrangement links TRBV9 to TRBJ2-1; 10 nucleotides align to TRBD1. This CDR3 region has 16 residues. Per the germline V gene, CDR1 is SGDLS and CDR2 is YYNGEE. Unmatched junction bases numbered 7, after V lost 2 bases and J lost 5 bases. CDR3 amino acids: CASSVPTGGADNEQFF. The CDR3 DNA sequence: TGTGCCAGCAGCGTCCCGACAGGGGGCGCCGACAATGAGCAGTTCTTC.

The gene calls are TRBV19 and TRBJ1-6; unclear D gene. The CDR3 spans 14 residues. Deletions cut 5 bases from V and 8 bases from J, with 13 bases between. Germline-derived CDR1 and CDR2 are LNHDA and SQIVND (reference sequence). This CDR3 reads CASSVAGRDSPLHF. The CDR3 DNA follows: TGTGCCAGTAGTGTCGCGGGCCGGGATTCACCCCTCCACTTT.

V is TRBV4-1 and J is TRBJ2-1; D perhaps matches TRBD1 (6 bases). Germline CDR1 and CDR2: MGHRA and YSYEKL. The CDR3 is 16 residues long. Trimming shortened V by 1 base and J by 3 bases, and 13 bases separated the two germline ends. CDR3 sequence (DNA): TGCGCCAGCAGCCAAGGAGCGCAGGGGAACTACAATGAGCAGTTCTTC. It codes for CASSQGAQGNYNEQFF.

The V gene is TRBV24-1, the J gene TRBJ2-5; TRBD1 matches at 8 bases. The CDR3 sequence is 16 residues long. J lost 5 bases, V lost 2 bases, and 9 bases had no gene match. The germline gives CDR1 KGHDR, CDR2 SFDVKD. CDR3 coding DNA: TGTGCCACCAGTGATTCCCAGACAGGGGTGGTGGAGACCCAGTACTTC. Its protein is CATSDSQTGVVETQYF.

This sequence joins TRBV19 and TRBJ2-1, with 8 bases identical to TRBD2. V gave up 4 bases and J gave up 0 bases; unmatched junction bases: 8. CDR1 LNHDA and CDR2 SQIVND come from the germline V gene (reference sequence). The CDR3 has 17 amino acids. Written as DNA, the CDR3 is TGTGCCAGTAGTAGCCTAGCGGGCCAGAGCTCCTACAATGAGCAGTTCTTC. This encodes CASSSLAGQSSYNEQFF.

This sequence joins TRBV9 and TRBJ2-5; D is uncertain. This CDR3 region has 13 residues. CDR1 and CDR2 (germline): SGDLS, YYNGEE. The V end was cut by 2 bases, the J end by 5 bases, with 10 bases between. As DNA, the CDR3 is TGTGCCAGCAGCGTTAGGATCTCGGAGACCCAGTACTTC. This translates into CASSVRISETQYF.

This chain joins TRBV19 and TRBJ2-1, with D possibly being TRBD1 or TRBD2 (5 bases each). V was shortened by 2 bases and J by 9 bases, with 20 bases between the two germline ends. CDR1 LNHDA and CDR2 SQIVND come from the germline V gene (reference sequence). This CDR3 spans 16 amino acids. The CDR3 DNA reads TGTGCCAGTAGTATACCATCGGCAGGGAGAGAAGGTGAGCAGTTCTTC. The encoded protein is CASSIPSAGREGEQFF.

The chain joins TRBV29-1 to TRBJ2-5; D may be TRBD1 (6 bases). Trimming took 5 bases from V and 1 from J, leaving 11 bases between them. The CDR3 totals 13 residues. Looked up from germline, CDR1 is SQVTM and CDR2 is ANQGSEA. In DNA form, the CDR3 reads TGCAGCGTTCCCTCGGACAGCCAAGAGACCCAGTACTTC. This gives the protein CSVPSDSQETQYF.

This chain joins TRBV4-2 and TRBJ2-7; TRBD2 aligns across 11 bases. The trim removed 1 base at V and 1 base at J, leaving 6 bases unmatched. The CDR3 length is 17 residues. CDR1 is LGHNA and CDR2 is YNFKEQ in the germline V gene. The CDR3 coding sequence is TGTGCCAGCAGCCAAGCGATATTAGCGGGGGGGTCCTACGAGCAGTACTTC. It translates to CASSQAILAGGSYEQYF.

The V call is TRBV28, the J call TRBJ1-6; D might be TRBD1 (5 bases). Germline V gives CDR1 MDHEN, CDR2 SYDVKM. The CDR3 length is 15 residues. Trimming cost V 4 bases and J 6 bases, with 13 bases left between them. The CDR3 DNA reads TGTGCCAGCAGTTCCCCGGGGAGGGGTAATTCACCCCTCCACTTT. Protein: CASSSPGRGNSPLHF.

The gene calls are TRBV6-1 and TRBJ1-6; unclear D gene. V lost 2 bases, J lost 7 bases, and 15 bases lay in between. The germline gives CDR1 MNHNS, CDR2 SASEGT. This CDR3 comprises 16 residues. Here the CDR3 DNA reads TGTGCCAGCAGTGAATATCAGGAGCGGCCAAATTCACCCCTCCACTTT. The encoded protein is CASSEYQERPNSPLHF.

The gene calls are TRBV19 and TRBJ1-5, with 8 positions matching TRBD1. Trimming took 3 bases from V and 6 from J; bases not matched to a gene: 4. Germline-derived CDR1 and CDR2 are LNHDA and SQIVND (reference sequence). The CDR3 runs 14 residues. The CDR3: CASSIRQGSQPQHF. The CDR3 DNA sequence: TGTGCCAGTAGTATTAGACAGGGGAGTCAGCCCCAGCATTTT.